This T cell receptor beta chain derives from a study of blood T cell repertoires in COVID-19. Study at large: Italy, Spain and the United States were the sources of the convalescent and acute COVID-19 samples. Sample material is recorded as cDNA or gDNA derived from T cells, B-cell-depleted T cells, or PBMCs.

This CDR3 contains 19 residues. CDR1 and CDR2 from the germline V gene are LGHDT and YNNKEL (reference sequence). V shed 5 bases, J shed 2 bases, and the junction held 13 bases outside the gene matches. Per the study methods: Reference gene primers were amplified, and this amplification served to estimate nucleated cell counts. Assay used: immunoSEQ multiplex PCR; TCRdb lists only in-frame clones, some missing. D and trimming come from the DNA, and the V and J calls and clone size come from that table. The repertoire has about 190,000 clones, about nine tenths of them found once; the top ten carry around 7%.

The clonotype originates from a man aged 40-49 years with acute or convalescent COVID-19. The chain links TRBV3-1 (or the pseudogene TRBV3-2) to TRBJ1-5; 12 nucleotides match TRBD1. Sequencing was performed on peripheral blood. This CDR3 reads CASSSRWDRGRVGNQPQHF. CDR3 nucleotides: TGTGCCAGCAGCTCAAGATGGGACAGGGGGCGAGTTGGCAATCAGCCCCAGCATTTT.